The clone carrying this T cell receptor (beta chain) was counted many times. Its antigen remains unidentified. Amplification targeted TCR beta CDR3 regions from RNA transcripts. The HTBI primer set drove a first-round RT-PCR of the TCR CDR3. TCRdb reprocessed the multiplex PCR reads with MiXCR, giving one entry per CDR3 protein. The data contain 300,000 to 450,000 distinct CDR3 sequences, 18% of them singletons. Patients showing uncontrolled infection, other autoimmune disease, pregnancy or lactation were ineligible. Thyroid ultrasound and orbital computed tomography, with clinical symptoms and serum thyroxine and TRAb, informed diagnoses. The data originate from a study of T cells in Graves' hyperthyroidism and ophthalmopathy. Trimming removed 7 bases from V and 4 bases from J, with 16 bases in between. CDR3 size: 14 residues. Looked up from germline, CDR1 is SEHNR and CDR2 is FQNEAQ (reference sequence).

Notes on the study in general: In the analysis, a 13 V-J model separated ophthalmopathy from stable hyperthyroidism. Most expanded thyroid clonotypes above 0.001 recurred in blood.

The clonotype was recovered from a middle-aged woman with Graves' ophthalmopathy. The J gene is TRBJ1-2, the V gene TRBV7-9; D possibly corresponds to TRBD1 (6 bases). The sample comprised blood. Here the CDR3 reads CASTQGSGGYGYTF. The CDR3, as DNA: TGTGCCAGCACCCAGGGGAGTGGTGGCTATGGCTACACCTTC.